The 10 T cell receptor beta chains presented below share a single source sample, sequenced in a study of high-grade serous ovarian cancer treatment subgroups. Tumor samples were obtained before definitive surgery or chemotherapy. This table comes from immunoSEQ multiplex PCR, and its TCRdb copy is limited to in-frame clones, with some not included. This sample has more than 4,000 clones, with approximately 80% found just once. The sample consisted of tumor tissue. The receptors come from a human donor with high-grade serous ovarian cancer.

The chain employs TRBV10-3 and TRBJ2-1, with 15 bases lining up with TRBD2. The J segment lost 6 bases and the V segment lost 4 bases, leaving 4 bases of the junction unmatched. CDR1 is ENHRY, CDR2 SYGVKD, per germline. This CDR3 contains 16 residues. CDR3 in DNA: TGTGCCATCAGTGCGGGACTAGCGGGAGGTATCAATGAGCAGTTCTTC. Amino acid sequence: CAISAGLAGGINEQFF.

The V and J genes are TRBV4-2 and TRBJ1-4, with D possibly matching TRBD1 (6 bases). Trimming left V 0 bases short and J 2 bases short, with 16 bases between. The CDR3 covers 18 residues. From germline, CDR1 is LGHNA and CDR2 YNFKEQ. In nucleotides, the CDR3 is TGTGCCAGCAGCCAAGATTTCGGGGGGCGAGCTACTAATGAAAAACTGTTTTTT. As protein: CASSQDFGGRATNEKLFF.

On this clone: Compared with germline, one end of the junction differs, possibly owing to a read error. The rearrangement joins TRBV5-1 to TRBJ2-2, with TRBD1 matching 7 bases. In germline, CDR1 is SGHRS, CDR2 YFSETQ. The CDR3 has 13 residues. The CDR3 nucleotides read TGCGCCAGCAGCTTCGACAGGGTCGGGAAGCTGTTTTTT. It is translated as CASSFDRVGKLFF. Filled out from reference TRBV5-1 and TRBJ2-2, the complete variable domain reads KAGVTQTPRYLIKTRGQQVTLSCSPISGHRSVSWYQQTPGQGLQFLFEYFSETQRNKGNFPGRFSGRQFSNSRSEMNVSTLELGDSALYLCASSFDRVGKLFFGEGSRLTVL.

The chain couples TRBV29-1 to TRBJ2-5; 9 bases fit TRBD1. Looked up from germline, CDR1 is SQVTM and CDR2 is ANQGSEA. V was clipped by 7 bases and J by 5 bases; unmatched bases: 11. The CDR3 has 14 residues. DNA of the CDR3: TGCAGCGCCACCGGGACAGGGTCCGTTGAGACCCAGTACTTC. It specifies CSATGTGSVETQYF.

This clone was detected a few times. The chain carries TRBV7-6 and TRBJ2-1, with a weak D call TRBD2 (6 bases). Germline assignment: CDR1 SGHVS and CDR2 FNYEAQ. This CDR3 comprises 16 residues. Trimming stripped 1 base from V and 2 bases from J, with 12 bases between. CDR3: CASSLGAGTPYNEQFF. CDR3 DNA sequence: TGTGCCAGCAGCTTAGGGGCAGGGACTCCCTACAATGAGCAGTTCTTC.

The chain is built from TRBV5-1 and TRBJ2-3, with a possible D match to TRBD1 (5 bases). The CDR3 is 15 amino acids. Germline CDR1 and CDR2: SGHRS and YFSETQ. V was cut by 7 bases and J by 0 bases, with 15 bases left in between. The CDR3, as DNA: TGCGCCAGCTCCCCACCGGCAGGGAGCACAGATACGCAGTATTTT. Protein sequence: CASSPPAGSTDTQYF.

The chain uses TRBV28 and TRBJ1-5; the D gene is possibly TRBD1 (5 bases). CDR3 length: 14 amino acids. With 8 bases removed from V and 1 base from J, the gap between germline ends came to 12 bases. Germline V gene data show CDR1 as MDHEN and CDR2 as SYDVKM. CDR3 sequence (DNA): TGTGCCAGCTGGAATACAGGAAGCAATCAGCCCCAGCATTTT. Protein sequence: CASWNTGSNQPQHF.

CDR3 sequence (DNA): TGCAGCGTAGCTAGCGGGAGGGGCGGGGAGACCCAGTACTTC. It specifies CSVASGRGGETQYF. V and J are TRBV29-1 and TRBJ2-5; TRBD2 matches 12 bases. CDR1 and CDR2 from the germline V gene are SQVTM and ANQGSEA. This CDR3 comprises 14 residues. The V segment lost 6 bases and the J segment 5 bases; nucleotides outside the gene matches: 7.

The rearrangement links TRBV14 to TRBJ2-7, with D possibly being TRBD2 (6 bases). Germline values: CDR1 SGHDN, CDR2 FVKESK. Trimming pared 4 bases from V and 0 bases from J, leaving 16 bases between. The CDR3 is 16 amino acids. The CDR3 reads CASSPLQTTSSYEQYF. As DNA, the CDR3 is TGTGCCAGCAGCCCGCTACAAACGACTAGCTCCTACGAGCAGTACTTC.

The chain links TRBV28 to TRBJ2-7; D may match TRBD1 or TRBD2 (6 bases each). V lost 3 bases, J lost 3 bases, and 15 bases lay in between. The CDR3 is 15 residues long. Germline V gene lookup returns CDR1 MDHEN and CDR2 SYDVKM. The CDR3 sequence: CASSFDPGAIYEQYF. CDR3 sequence (DNA): TGTGCCAGCAGTTTTGATCCGGGGGCTATCTACGAGCAGTACTTC. The whole variable domain, remainder taken from reference TRBV28 and TRBJ2-7, is DVKVTQSSRYLVKRTGEKVFLECVQDMDHENMFWYRQDPGLGLRLIYFSYDVKMKEKGDIPEGYSVSREKKERFSLILESASTNQTSMYLCASSFDPGAIYEQYFGPGTRLTVT.